The 23 T cell receptor beta chains in this list originate from one sample, sequenced in a study of T cell changes during pregnancy in multiple sclerosis. Repertoires were generated with immunoSEQ multiplex PCR, while TCRdb's copy carries only in-frame clones and drops some. The sample yields around 19,000 clones, about 89% seen once. Sequences were derived from CD8+ T cells from peripheral blood mononuclear cells, sampled in the third trimester of pregnancy. The origin of the receptors is a female donor in good health, enrolled as a control in a pregnancy study.

J is TRBJ1-2 and V is TRBV7-9, with 11 bases identical to TRBD1. Per the germline V gene, CDR1 is SEHNR and CDR2 is FQNEAQ (reference sequence). This CDR3 has 16 amino acids. The V gene end was trimmed by 2 bases and the J gene end by 3 bases; junction bases not matched to a gene: 5. The CDR3 loop reads CASSLRDRGADYGYTF. The CDR3 DNA sequence: TGTGCCAGCAGCTTAAGGGACAGGGGGGCCGACTATGGCTACACCTTC.

The chain joins TRBV5-6 to TRBJ2-3, with a tentative D call TRBD2 (5 bases). CDR1 is SGHDT, CDR2 YYEEEE, per germline. V was cut by 0 bases and J by 3 bases, with 5 bases left in between. The CDR3 contains 13 residues. The CDR3 nucleotides are TGTGCCAGCAGCTTGGCGGGGACAGATACGCAGTATTTT. It specifies CASSLAGTDTQYF.

J is TRBJ1-5 and V is TRBV21-1; the DNA was not used to check the table's D call, TRBD1. TRBV21-1 is labeled a pseudogene. The CDR3 length is 12 residues. CDR3: CASGGGLQPQHF. CDR3 in DNA: TGTGCCAGCGGTGGGGGCTTACAGCCCCAGCATTTT.

V and J are TRBV5-4 and TRBJ2-2; 11 bases line up with TRBD1. This CDR3 is 17 amino acids long. V lost 4 bases, J lost 1 base, and 6 bases stayed unmatched. CDR1 and CDR2 from the germline V gene are SGHNT and YYREEE (reference sequence). The CDR3, as DNA: TGTGCCAGCAGCCGGGACAGGGGGTGGGGGAACACCGGGGAGCTGTTTTTT. Encoded protein: CASSRDRGWGNTGELFF.

DNA for the CDR3: TGTGCCAGCAGCTTAGCGACAGATAGCAATCAGCCCCAGCATTTT. It codes for CASSLATDSNQPQHF. J is TRBJ1-5 and V is TRBV7-9; possibly TRBD1 for D (5 bases). The V and J ends lost 0 bases and 0 bases respectively, with 6 bases between them. CDR1 is SEHNR, CDR2 FQNEAQ, per germline (reference sequence). The CDR3 is 15 residues long.

The rearrangement links TRBV6-5 to TRBJ2-2; 9 nucleotides match TRBD2. The CDR3 spans 14 residues. Germline-derived CDR1 and CDR2 are MNHEY and SVGAGI. V was pared by 8 bases and J by 6 bases, with 7 bases of the junction left unmatched. Here the CDR3 reads CASFGSGSPGELFF. In DNA, the CDR3 is TGTGCCAGCTTCGGTAGCGGGAGTCCCGGGGAGCTGTTTTTT.

This clone was counted only a few times. J is TRBJ2-3 and V is TRBV6-4, with TRBD1 matching over 8 bases. Germline lookup yields CDR1 MRHNA and CDR2 SNTAGT. V dropped 3 bases and J dropped 4; count of bases not matched to a gene: 6. This CDR3 contains 15 residues. Here the CDR3 DNA reads TGTGCCAGCAGTGAAGGGGCAGGGGGCGCAGATACGCAGTATTTT. Protein: CASSEGAGGADTQYF.

The rearrangement joins TRBV9 to TRBJ1-1; D remains ambiguous. V was trimmed by 0 bases and J by 5 bases, leaving 14 bases between them. Germline V CDR1 and CDR2: SGDLS, YYNGEE. This CDR3 region has 15 residues. The CDR3 loop reads CASSVGQSGGTEAFF. The CDR3 region has the DNA TGTGCCAGCAGCGTAGGGCAGTCCGGAGGGACTGAAGCTTTCTTT.

The chain has TRBV27 and TRBJ2-3, with D tentatively TRBD1 (5 bases). The CDR3 is 14 residues long. The germline V gene has CDR1 MNHEY and CDR2 SMNVEV (reference sequence). The V end lost 3 bases, the J end lost 2 bases, and 9 bases lay between the germline ends. The CDR3 loop reads CASSLIRVTDTQYF. In nucleotides, the CDR3 is TGTGCCAGCAGTTTGATCAGGGTCACAGATACGCAGTATTTT.

This chain connects TRBV7-2 to TRBJ2-5, with D hard to call. Deletions cut 5 bases from V and 5 bases from J, with 15 bases between. The V gene's germline CDR1 is SGHTA and CDR2 FQGNSA. CDR3 size: 14 residues. Here the CDR3 DNA reads TGTGCCAGCAGCCCCGGGTTCCCCGGCGAGACCCAGTACTTC. Amino acids: CASSPGFPGETQYF.

The chain has TRBV2 and TRBJ2-7; no clear D gene. Looked up from germline, CDR1 is SNHLY and CDR2 is FYNNEI. The CDR3 is 11 residues long. Trimming removed 6 bases at V and 4 bases at J, with 7 bases between. The CDR3 bases are TGTGCCAGCAGGACTTATTACGAGCAGTACTTC. It translates to CASRTYYEQYF.

The chain combines TRBV6-1 with TRBJ2-3, with 15 nucleotides matching TRBD2. Germline values: CDR1 MNHNS, CDR2 SASEGT. The V and J ends lost 7 bases and 4 bases, in that order; junction bases with no gene match: 3. This CDR3 is 15 amino acids long. CDR3 protein: CASTRTSGGADTQYF. The CDR3 region has the DNA TGTGCCAGCACGCGGACTAGCGGGGGGGCAGATACGCAGTATTTT.

The chain combines TRBV7-6 with TRBJ2-2; a possible D gene is TRBD2 (7 bases). Germline V gene lookup returns CDR1 SGHVS and CDR2 FNYEAQ. Trimming took off 5 bases at V and 6 bases at J, with 16 bases between the two ends. This CDR3 contains 15 residues. The CDR3 spells CASSPAGPGAGELFF. In nucleotides, the CDR3 is TGTGCCAGCAGCCCAGCGGGACCAGGGGCCGGGGAGCTGTTTTTT. Based on the CDR3 plus reference TRBV7-6 and TRBJ2-2, the full variable domain is GAGVSQSPRYKVTKRGQDVALRCDPISGHVSLYWYRQALGQGPEFLTYFNYEAQQDKSGLPNDRFSAERPEGSISTLTIQRTEQRDSAMYRCASSPAGPGAGELFFGEGSRLTVL.

This chain uses TRBV7-9 with TRBJ1-5; 9 nucleotides match TRBD1. V lost 4 bases and J lost 7; bases outside the gene matches: 2. The CDR3 loop spans 13 amino acids. Germline-derived CDR1 and CDR2 are SEHNR and FQNEAQ (reference sequence). The CDR3 DNA sequence: TGTGCCAGCAGCTCGGGACAGGGACAGCCCCAGCATTTT. It translates to CASSSGQGQPQHF.

This chain uses TRBV7-6 with TRBJ2-1; 13 bases line up with TRBD2. In germline, CDR1 is SGHVS, CDR2 FNYEAQ. The CDR3 is 16 amino acids. V lost 1 base, J lost 12 bases, and 9 bases stayed unmatched. DNA of the CDR3: TGTGCCAGCAGCTTAGAGCTAGGACTAGCGGGAGCGTGGCAGTTCTTC. It specifies CASSLELGLAGAWQFF.

The rearrangement links TRBV11-3 to TRBJ1-1; D is possibly TRBD1 (6 bases). The ends were cut back, 2 bases at V and 5 bases at J, with 12 bases in the middle. Germline V gives CDR1 SGHNT, CDR2 YENEEA. The CDR3 has 14 residues. CDR3 bases: TGTGCCAGCAGCTTAAGGGGGGGGAAGACTGAAGCTTTCTTT. As protein: CASSLRGGKTEAFF.

This clone came up once. V is TRBV18 and J is TRBJ2-5, with TRBD2 identical over 12 bases. Per the germline V gene, CDR1 is KGHSH and CDR2 is LQKENI. Losses at the gene ends were 3 bases for V and 4 bases for J; bases not matched to a gene: 9. This CDR3 has 17 amino acids. In DNA form, the CDR3 reads TGTGCCAGCTCACCCGGACTAGCGGGGTGGTCAGGAGAGACCCAGTACTTC. Its translation is CASSPGLAGWSGETQYF.

The rearrangement links TRBV29-1 to TRBJ2-3, with a possible D match to TRBD2 (5 bases). The germline CDR1 and CDR2 sequences are SQVTM and ANQGSEA. The CDR3 extends over 14 amino acids. V was shortened by 8 bases and J by 0 bases, with 15 bases between the two germline ends. The CDR3 bases are TGCAGCTCCCAGAGCGGACCTAGCACAGATACGCAGTATTTT. Amino acids: CSSQSGPSTDTQYF.

This clone is deemed medium-sized (0.01 to 0.1%). The genes are TRBV7-9 and TRBJ2-7; no definite D call. The germline CDR1 and CDR2 sequences are SEHNR and FQNEAQ (reference sequence). There are 13 residues in the CDR3. Deletions cut 0 bases from V and 6 bases from J, with 9 bases between. The CDR3 region is CASSLALGGEQYF. In nucleotides, the CDR3 is TGTGCCAGCAGCTTAGCCCTCGGCGGCGAGCAGTACTTC.

The rearrangement joins TRBV13 to TRBJ2-1, with 11 bases identical to TRBD2. V shed 5 bases and J 7 bases; nucleotides not matched to a gene: 7. The CDR3 covers 15 residues. Germline V gene lookup returns CDR1 PRHDT and CDR2 FYEKMQ (reference sequence). The DNA of the CDR3 is TGTGCCAGCAGCCGTCGGCTAGCGGGAGGAAATGAGCAGTTCTTC. Residues: CASSRRLAGGNEQFF.

The V and J genes are TRBV28 and TRBJ2-1; D call uncertain. The CDR3 sequence is 12 residues long. V lost 2 bases, J lost 9 bases, and 8 bases lay in between. Germline values: CDR1 MDHEN, CDR2 SYDVKM. The CDR3 nucleotides read TGTGCCAGCAGTTTAGTTGTGGCTGAGCAGTTCTTC. This gives the protein CASSLVVAEQFF. Filled out from reference TRBV28 and TRBJ2-1, the complete variable domain reads DVKVTQSSRYLVKRTGEKVFLECVQDMDHENMFWYRQDPGLGLRLIYFSYDVKMKEKGDIPEGYSVSREKKERFSLILESASTNQTSMYLCASSLVVAEQFFGPGTRLTVL.

The V gene is TRBV7-8, the J gene TRBJ2-7; 12 bases map to TRBD1. The germline V gene has CDR1 SGHVS and CDR2 FQNEAQ. Germline trimming cut 5 bases from V and 2 bases from J; bases unmatched to any gene: 7. This CDR3 is built from 16 residues. The CDR3 is CASSPAGTGGTYEQYF. CDR3 sequence (DNA): TGTGCCAGCAGCCCAGCCGGGACAGGGGGCACCTACGAGCAGTACTTC.

The V gene is TRBV7-8, the J gene TRBJ2-2; D ambiguous. The CDR3 covers 14 residues. Trimming cost V 6 bases and J 6 bases, with 14 bases left between them. The V gene's germline CDR1 is SGHVS and CDR2 FQNEAQ. The CDR3 nucleotides are TGTGCCAGCAGTCAAATAATCTCGGCCGGGGAGCTGTTTTTT. Translation gives CASSQIISAGELFF.